These T cell receptor beta chains were read from a single sample in a study of blood T cells in healthy people across ages. In TCRdb, the 5' RACE reads were re-called with MiXCR into one record per CDR3 protein. The data contain about 640,000 distinct CDR3 sequences, around three fifths of them singletons. The sample consisted of blood. Source of these receptors: a man aged 55 to 69 in good health. CDR3s include the opening cysteine and the closing phenylalanine or tryptophan. Fields, in order: CDR3 protein, V gene.

CDR3aa: CASSPSTGFNGYTF; v_gene: TRBV7-2
CDR3aa: CASSHPSGQGGNEQFF; v_gene: TRBV4-2
CDR3aa: CASSFGRGYEQYF; v_gene: TRBV12-3/TRBV12-4
CDR3aa: CASSTGRGSYEQYF; v_gene: TRBV28
CDR3aa: CASSPMDRGQETQYF; v_gene: TRBV3-1
CDR3aa: CASSTHRSLGGQYF; v_gene: TRBV3-1
CDR3aa: CSARPLTSGGETQYF; v_gene: TRBV20-1
CDR3aa: CASSLDRGDLGETQYF; v_gene: TRBV11-2
CDR3aa: CASGVQSSQETQYF; v_gene: TRBV12-3/TRBV12-4
CDR3aa: CASRLARNEQFF; v_gene: TRBV2
CDR3aa: CASSQGTGRNEKLFF; v_gene: TRBV3-1
CDR3aa: CATSDLTFGGTDTQYF; v_gene: TRBV24-1
CDR3aa: CASSYSHTEAFF; v_gene: TRBV12-3/TRBV12-4
CDR3aa: CASSQEVGLAGKTYNEQYF; v_gene: TRBV4-1
CDR3aa: CASSVHPGGRDYNEQFF; v_gene: TRBV5-6
CDR3aa: CASSPPRHHNEQFF; v_gene: TRBV7-9
CDR3aa: CASTRWDHTSQTQYF; v_gene: TRBV12-3/TRBV12-4
CDR3aa: CASSEGAGQTNEQFF; v_gene: TRBV2
CDR3aa: CASRRYGTGGNEQYF; v_gene: TRBV11-2
CDR3aa: CASSYGDGASGVETQYF; v_gene: TRBV6-6
CDR3aa: CASSPSQQGRNTEAFF; v_gene: TRBV12-3/TRBV12-4
CDR3aa: CASSPWDRGKNEQYF; v_gene: TRBV18
CDR3aa: CASSQGGTGGYTF; v_gene: TRBV4-1
CDR3aa: CAGSSASGGLFLNYGYTF; v_gene: TRBV12-3/TRBV12-4
CDR3aa: CASEDGGYGYTF; v_gene: TRBV25-1
CDR3aa: CASSEEISGSAETQYF; v_gene: TRBV7-2